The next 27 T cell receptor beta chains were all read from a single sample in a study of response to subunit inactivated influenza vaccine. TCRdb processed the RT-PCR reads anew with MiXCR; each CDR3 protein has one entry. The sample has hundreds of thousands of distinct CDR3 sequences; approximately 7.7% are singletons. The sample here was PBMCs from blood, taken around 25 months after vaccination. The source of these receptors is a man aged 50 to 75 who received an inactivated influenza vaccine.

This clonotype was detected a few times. CDR3 DNA sequence: TGTGCCAGCAGCTTGGACCCAGCGGCGACCTACGAGCAGTACTTC. This sequence encodes CASSLDPAATYEQYF. V is TRBV5-5 and J is TRBJ2-7; D possibly corresponds to TRBD2 (5 bases). The ends were cut back, 0 bases at V and 2 bases at J, with 12 bases in the middle. CDR1 and CDR2 (germline): SGHKS, YYEKEE (reference sequence). The CDR3 is 15 residues long.

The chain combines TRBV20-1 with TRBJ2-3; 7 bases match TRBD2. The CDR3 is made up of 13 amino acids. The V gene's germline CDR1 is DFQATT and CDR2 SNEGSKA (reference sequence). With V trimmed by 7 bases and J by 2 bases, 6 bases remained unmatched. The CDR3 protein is CSGLRGITDTQYF. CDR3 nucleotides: TGCAGTGGATTGCGGGGGATCACAGATACGCAGTATTTT.

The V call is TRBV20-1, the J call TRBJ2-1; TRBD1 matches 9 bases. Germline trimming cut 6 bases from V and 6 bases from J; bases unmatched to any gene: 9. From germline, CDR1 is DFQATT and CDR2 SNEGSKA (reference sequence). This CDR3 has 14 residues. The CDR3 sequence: CSAPGQGPRNEQFF. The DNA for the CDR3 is TGCAGTGCCCCCGGACAGGGGCCCCGCAATGAGCAGTTCTTC.

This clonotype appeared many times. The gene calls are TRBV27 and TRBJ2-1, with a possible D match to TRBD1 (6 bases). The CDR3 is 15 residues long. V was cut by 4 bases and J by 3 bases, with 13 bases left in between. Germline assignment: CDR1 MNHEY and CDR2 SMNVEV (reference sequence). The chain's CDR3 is CASSWGTPLYNEQFF. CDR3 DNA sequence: TGTGCCAGCAGTTGGGGGACACCCCTCTACAATGAGCAGTTCTTC.

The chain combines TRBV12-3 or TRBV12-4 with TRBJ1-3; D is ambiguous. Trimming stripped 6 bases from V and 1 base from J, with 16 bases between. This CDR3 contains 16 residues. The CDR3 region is CASRPRYGLSGNTIYF. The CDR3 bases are TGTGCCAGCAGACCTAGGTACGGACTATCTGGAAACACCATATATTTT.

The CDR3 sequence: CASYEGGYTF. CDR3 in DNA: TGTGCCAGCTATGAAGGTGGCTACACCTTC. The chain has TRBV3-1 and TRBJ1-2; D unresolved. The CDR3 runs to 10 residues. Germline V gene lookup returns CDR1 LGHDT and CDR2 YNNKEL (reference sequence). V lost 8 bases and J lost 7, with 8 bases in between.

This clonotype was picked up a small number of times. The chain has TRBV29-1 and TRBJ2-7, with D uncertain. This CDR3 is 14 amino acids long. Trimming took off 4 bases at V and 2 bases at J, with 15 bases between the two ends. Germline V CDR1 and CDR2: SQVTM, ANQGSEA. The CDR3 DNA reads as TGCAGCGTTGGGACGCCGACCTTCCCCTACGAGCAGTACTTC. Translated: CSVGTPTFPYEQYF.

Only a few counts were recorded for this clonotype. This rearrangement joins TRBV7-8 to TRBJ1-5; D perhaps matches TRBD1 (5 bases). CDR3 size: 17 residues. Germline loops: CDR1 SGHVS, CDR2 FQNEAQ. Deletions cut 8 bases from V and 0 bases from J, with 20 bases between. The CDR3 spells CASPIDSLGGSNQPQHF. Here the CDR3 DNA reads TGTGCCAGCCCCATTGATTCTTTGGGGGGTAGCAATCAGCCCCAGCATTTT.

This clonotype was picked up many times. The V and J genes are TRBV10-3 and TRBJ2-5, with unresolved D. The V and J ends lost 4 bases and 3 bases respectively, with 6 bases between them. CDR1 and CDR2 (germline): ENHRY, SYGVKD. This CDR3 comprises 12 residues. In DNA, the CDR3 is TGTGCCATCAGTGGGACGGAAGAGACCCAGTACTTC. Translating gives CAISGTEETQYF.

The CDR3 sequence: CASSSERLAGDINEQYF. In DNA form, the CDR3 reads TGCGCCAGCAGCTCAGAGAGACTAGCGGGAGACATAAACGAGCAGTACTTC. The genes are TRBV4-3 and TRBJ2-7; 12 bases line up with TRBD2. Trimming removed 5 bases from V and 5 bases from J; junction bases left unmatched: 13. The CDR3 length is 17 residues. The germline CDR1 and CDR2 sequences are LGHNA and YSLEER.

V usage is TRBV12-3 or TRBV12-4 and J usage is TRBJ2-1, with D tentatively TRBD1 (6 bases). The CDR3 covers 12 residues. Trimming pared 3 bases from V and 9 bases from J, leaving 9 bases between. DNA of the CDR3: TGTGCCAGCAGTTTTATAGGGGGTGAGCAGTTCTTC. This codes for CASSFIGGEQFF.

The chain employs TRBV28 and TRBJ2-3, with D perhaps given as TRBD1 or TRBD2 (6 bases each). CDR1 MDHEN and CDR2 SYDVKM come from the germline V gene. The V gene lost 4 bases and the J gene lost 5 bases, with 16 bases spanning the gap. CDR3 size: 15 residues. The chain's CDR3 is CASSSSGARGDTQYF. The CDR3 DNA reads TGTGCCAGCAGTTCCTCGGGGGCACGTGGAGATACGCAGTATTTT.

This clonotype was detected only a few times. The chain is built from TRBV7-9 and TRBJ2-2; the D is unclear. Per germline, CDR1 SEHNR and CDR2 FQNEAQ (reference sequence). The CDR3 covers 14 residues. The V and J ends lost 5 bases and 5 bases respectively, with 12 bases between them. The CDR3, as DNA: TGTGCCAGCAGCCACGACATCGCAACCGGGGAGCTGTTTTTT. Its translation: CASSHDIATGELFF.

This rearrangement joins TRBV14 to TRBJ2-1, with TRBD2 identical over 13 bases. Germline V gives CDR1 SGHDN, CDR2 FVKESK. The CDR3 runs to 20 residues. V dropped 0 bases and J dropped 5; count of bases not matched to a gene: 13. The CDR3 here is CASSQDWFAGLAGVNNEQFF. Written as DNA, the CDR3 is TGTGCCAGCAGCCAAGATTGGTTCGCCGGACTAGCGGGAGTCAACAATGAGCAGTTCTTC.

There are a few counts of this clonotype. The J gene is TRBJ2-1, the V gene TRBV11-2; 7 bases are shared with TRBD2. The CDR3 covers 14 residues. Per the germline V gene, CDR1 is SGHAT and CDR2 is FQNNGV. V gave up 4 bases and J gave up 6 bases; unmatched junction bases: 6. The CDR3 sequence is CASSWAGVSNEQFF. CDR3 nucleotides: TGTGCCAGCAGCTGGGCGGGAGTAAGCAATGAGCAGTTCTTC.

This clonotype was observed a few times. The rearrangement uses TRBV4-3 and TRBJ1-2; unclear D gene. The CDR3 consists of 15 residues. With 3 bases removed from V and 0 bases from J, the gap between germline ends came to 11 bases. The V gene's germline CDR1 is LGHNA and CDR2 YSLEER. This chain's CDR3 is CASSQGSKANYGYTF. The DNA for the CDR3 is TGCGCCAGCAGCCAGGGAAGTAAAGCTAACTATGGCTACACCTTC.

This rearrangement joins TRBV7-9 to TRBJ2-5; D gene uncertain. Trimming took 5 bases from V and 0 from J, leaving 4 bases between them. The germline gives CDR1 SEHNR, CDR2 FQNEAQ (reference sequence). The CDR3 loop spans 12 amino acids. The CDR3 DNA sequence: TGTGCCAGCAGCAAGTACCAAGAGACCCAGTACTTC. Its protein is CASSKYQETQYF.

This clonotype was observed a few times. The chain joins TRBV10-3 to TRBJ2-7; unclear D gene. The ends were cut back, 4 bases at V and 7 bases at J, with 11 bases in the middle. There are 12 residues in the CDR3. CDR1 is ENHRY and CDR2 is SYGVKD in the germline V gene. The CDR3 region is CAISGVLEEQYF. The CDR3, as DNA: TGTGCCATCAGTGGGGTCCTGGAAGAGCAGTACTTC.

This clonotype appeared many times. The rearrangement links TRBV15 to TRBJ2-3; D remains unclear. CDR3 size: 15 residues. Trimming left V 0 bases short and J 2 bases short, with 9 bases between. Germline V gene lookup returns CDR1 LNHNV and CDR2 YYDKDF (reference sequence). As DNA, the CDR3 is TGTGCCACCAGCAGAGATGCGATAGACACAGATACGCAGTATTTT. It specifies CATSRDAIDTDTQYF.

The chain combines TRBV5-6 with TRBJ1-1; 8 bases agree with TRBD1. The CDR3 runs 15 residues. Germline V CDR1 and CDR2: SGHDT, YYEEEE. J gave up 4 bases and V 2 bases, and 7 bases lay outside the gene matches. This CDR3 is CASSFLTGGRTEAFF. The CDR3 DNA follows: TGTGCCAGCAGCTTCTTAACAGGGGGGCGCACTGAAGCTTTCTTT.

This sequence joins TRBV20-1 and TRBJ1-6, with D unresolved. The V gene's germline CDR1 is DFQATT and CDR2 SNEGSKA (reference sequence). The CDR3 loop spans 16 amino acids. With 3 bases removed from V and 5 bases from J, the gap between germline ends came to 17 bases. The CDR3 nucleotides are TGCAGTGCTAGGTACATAACCATTCATCATAATTCACCCCTCCACTTT. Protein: CSARYITIHHNSPLHF.

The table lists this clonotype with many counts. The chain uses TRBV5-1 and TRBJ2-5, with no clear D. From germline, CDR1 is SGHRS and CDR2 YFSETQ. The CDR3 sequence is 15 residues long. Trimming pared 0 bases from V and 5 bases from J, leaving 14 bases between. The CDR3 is CASSLDPPGSETQYF. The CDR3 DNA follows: TGCGCCAGCAGCTTGGACCCCCCAGGTTCGGAGACCCAGTACTTC.

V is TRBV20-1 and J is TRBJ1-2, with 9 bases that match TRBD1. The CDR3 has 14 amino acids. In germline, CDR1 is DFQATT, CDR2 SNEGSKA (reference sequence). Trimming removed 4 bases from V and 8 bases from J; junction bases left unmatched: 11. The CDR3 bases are TGCAGTGCTACACTCCTGGACAGGGGTGGGGGCTACACCTTC. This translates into CSATLLDRGGGYTF.

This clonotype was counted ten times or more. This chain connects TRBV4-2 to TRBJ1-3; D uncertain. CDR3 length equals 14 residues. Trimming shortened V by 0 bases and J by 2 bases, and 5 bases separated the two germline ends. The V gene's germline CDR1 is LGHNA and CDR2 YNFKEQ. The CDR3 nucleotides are TGTGCCAGCAGCCAAGATGGTACTGGAAACACCATATATTTT. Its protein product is CASSQDGTGNTIYF.

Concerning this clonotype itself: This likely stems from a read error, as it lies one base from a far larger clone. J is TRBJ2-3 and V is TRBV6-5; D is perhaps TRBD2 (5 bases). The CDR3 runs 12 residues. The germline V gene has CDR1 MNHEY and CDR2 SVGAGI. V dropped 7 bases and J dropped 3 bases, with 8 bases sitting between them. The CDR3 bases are TGTGCCAGCATTCCGGGGACAGATACGCAGTATTTT. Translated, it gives CASIPGTDTQYF.

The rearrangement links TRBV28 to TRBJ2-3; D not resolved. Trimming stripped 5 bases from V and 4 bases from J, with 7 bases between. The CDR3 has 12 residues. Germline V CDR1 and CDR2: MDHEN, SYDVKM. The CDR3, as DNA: TGTGCCAGCAGTCGACGTGCAGATACGCAGTATTTT. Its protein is CASSRRADTQYF.

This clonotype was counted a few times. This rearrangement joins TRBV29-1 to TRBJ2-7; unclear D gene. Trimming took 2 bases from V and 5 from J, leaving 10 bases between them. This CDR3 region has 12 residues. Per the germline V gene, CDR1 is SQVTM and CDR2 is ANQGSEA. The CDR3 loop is CSVEKGGDEQYF. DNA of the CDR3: TGCAGCGTTGAAAAGGGTGGGGACGAGCAGTACTTC.